Each of the 27 T cell receptor beta chains below was sequenced from the same sample in a study of T cells expressing NK-cell markers. TCRdb reworked the 5' RACE reads into one entry per CDR3 protein, no DNA. The sample has 300,000 to 450,000 distinct CDR3 sequences; the top ten hold around 5%. Sequences were obtained from blood T cells: a sorted CD56 or NKG2C T cell subset, CD4+ or CD8+ T cells, or bulk PBMC T cells (not recorded which). Receptors originate from a man aged 18 to 69 in good health.

V is TRBV7-3 and J is TRBJ2-2; TCRdb's D gene call, TRBD2, goes unchecked for lack of DNA. CDR3 length equals 19 residues. Per germline, CDR1 SGHTA and CDR2 FQGTGA. The CDR3 protein is CASSPITSGGASGTGELFF. The full variable domain, its missing parts supplied by reference TRBV7-3 and TRBJ2-2, is GAGVSQTPSNKVTEKGKYVELRCDPISGHTALYWYRQSLGQGPEFLIYFQGTGAADDSGLPNDRFFAVRPEGSVSTLKIQRTERGDSAVYLCASSPITSGGASGTGELFFGEGSRLTVL.

This chain uses TRBV29-1 with TRBJ2-3. Germline loops: CDR1 SQVTM, CDR2 ANQGSEA. This CDR3 has 13 residues. CDR3 sequence reads: CSVVESVTDTQYF.

J is TRBJ1-1 and V is TRBV5-6. The CDR3 has 15 amino acids. Germline V gives CDR1 SGHDT, CDR2 YYEEEE. The CDR3 here is CASSLTTAPSTEAFF.

The V gene is TRBV20-1, the J gene TRBJ2-1; lacking DNA, the TRBD1 call made by TCRdb goes unchecked. Looked up from germline, CDR1 is DFQATT and CDR2 is SNEGSKA (reference sequence). This CDR3 is built from 15 residues. The CDR3 loop is CSAPPRGASYNEQFF.

The chain combines TRBV6-5 with TRBJ1-5; TCRdb selects TRBD1, and the lack of DNA leaves this call unchecked. This CDR3 has 14 residues. Germline lookup yields CDR1 MNHEY and CDR2 SVGAGI. The CDR3 loop is CASSLDSPNQPQHF.

V usage is TRBV27 and J usage is TRBJ2-1. The CDR3 is made up of 14 amino acids. CDR1 and CDR2 (germline): MNHEY, SMNVEV (reference sequence). The CDR3 loop is CASSLRDPYNEQFF.

The V and J genes are TRBV5-1 and TRBJ2-3; the D call from TCRdb, TRBD2, cannot be confirmed without DNA. The CDR3 is made up of 17 amino acids. Germline lookup yields CDR1 SGHRS and CDR2 YFSETQ. The CDR3: CASSGGTSGGSTDTQYF.

The rearrangement uses TRBV3-1 and TRBJ2-5; there is no DNA to check the TCRdb D call of TRBD1. The CDR3 runs 13 residues. The germline V gene has CDR1 LGHDT and CDR2 YNNKEL (reference sequence). CDR3 region: CASSRDLRGAQYF.

This chain connects TRBV28 to TRBJ2-7. Germline V CDR1 and CDR2: MDHEN, SYDVKM. The CDR3 is made up of 14 amino acids. CDR3 sequence: CASSRTVHRDEQYF.

The chain has TRBV12-3 or TRBV12-4 and TRBJ1-3. This CDR3 region has 14 residues. The chain's CDR3 is CASAVLGAGNTIYF.

The chain uses TRBV20-1 and TRBJ1-1; TCRdb picks TRBD1, but there is no DNA to check that call. The CDR3 sequence is 13 residues long. The germline V gene has CDR1 DFQATT and CDR2 SNEGSKA (reference sequence). The CDR3 loop reads CSATRGGVTEAFF.

The V call is TRBV19, the J call TRBJ2-2; TCRdb returns TRBD2, unconfirmable since there is no DNA. Per the germline V gene, CDR1 is LNHDA and CDR2 is SQIVND (reference sequence). The CDR3 loop spans 20 amino acids. CDR3 protein: CASSVETSGGRTSNTGELFF.

The chain joins TRBV6-2 or TRBV6-3 to TRBJ2-1; absent DNA, TCRdb's TRBD2 call cannot be checked. The germline gives CDR1 MNHEY, CDR2 SVGEGT. The CDR3 contains 17 residues. The CDR3: CASSYSPPGNRYNEQFF.

The rearrangement uses TRBV9 and TRBJ1-6; TCRdb's D gene call, TRBD1, goes unchecked for lack of DNA. CDR1 is SGDLS, CDR2 YYNGEE, per germline. The CDR3 totals 17 residues. The CDR3 sequence is CASSVEIGTGSNSPLHF.

The V call is TRBV7-2, the J call TRBJ1-2; with no DNA, the TCRdb D assignment of TRBD1 cannot be verified. The CDR3 runs to 13 residues. From germline, CDR1 is SGHTA and CDR2 FQGNSA. The chain's CDR3 is CASSSDSNYGYTF.

The gene calls are TRBV7-8 and TRBJ2-2; the TCRdb call, TRBD1, lacks DNA for checking. The CDR3 runs 16 residues. The germline gives CDR1 SGHVS, CDR2 FQNEAQ. CDR3 sequence reads: CASSVGRDRVTGELFF. Filled out from reference TRBV7-8 and TRBJ2-2, the complete variable domain reads GAGVSQSPRYKVAKRGQDVALRCDPISGHVSLFWYQQALGQGPEFLTYFQNEAQLDKSGLPSDRFFAERPEGSVSTLKIQRTQQEDSAVYLCASSVGRDRVTGELFFGEGSRLTVL.

V is TRBV6-6 and J is TRBJ1-5. The CDR3 runs to 12 residues. Germline CDR1 is MNHNY and CDR2 is SVGAGI (reference sequence). CDR3: CASRDGTRTQHF.

The chain couples TRBV20-1 to TRBJ2-3; TCRdb returns TRBD1, unconfirmable since there is no DNA. The CDR3 is 18 amino acids. From germline, CDR1 is DFQATT and CDR2 SNEGSKA (reference sequence). The CDR3 here is CSARDPTGTPLYTDTQYF.

This CDR3 is CASSLLGQGRTEAFF. The chain links TRBV5-1 to TRBJ1-1; TCRdb outputs TRBD1, but without DNA this stays unchecked. In germline, CDR1 is SGHRS, CDR2 YFSETQ. The CDR3 is 15 amino acids.

The chain employs TRBV5-1 and TRBJ2-1; TCRdb selects TRBD2, and the lack of DNA leaves this call unchecked. From germline, CDR1 is SGHRS and CDR2 YFSETQ. CDR3 length: 18 amino acids. The chain's CDR3 is CASSLRSSGGAKSFEQFF.

The chain employs TRBV16 and TRBJ1-4; the D gene TCRdb calls, TRBD1, cannot be checked with no DNA. Germline V lookup: CDR1 KGHSY, CDR2 FQNENV. The CDR3 is 16 amino acids. This CDR3 reads CASSHDKDRVLGKLFF.

The chain recombines TRBV25-1 with TRBJ1-1. CDR1 MGHDK and CDR2 SYGVNS come from the germline V gene. CDR3 length equals 14 residues. The CDR3 sequence: CASSDGWANTEAFF.

The chain joins TRBV7-9 to TRBJ2-3; TCRdb proposes TRBD2, but this gene call is untestable without DNA. The CDR3 spans 17 residues. Germline lookup yields CDR1 SEHNR and CDR2 FQNEAQ (reference sequence). CDR3 loop: CASSRRTSGGLTDTQYF. Drawing the rest from reference TRBV7-9 and TRBJ2-3, the complete variable domain is DTGVSQNPRHKITKRGQNVTFRCDPISEHNRLYWYRQTLGQGPEFLTYFQNEAQLEKSRLLSDRFSAERPKGSFSTLEIQRTEQGDSAMYLCASSRRTSGGLTDTQYFGPGTRLTVL.

This chain links TRBV9 with TRBJ2-3. CDR3 length: 14 residues. Germline CDR1 SGDLS, CDR2 YYNGEE. The CDR3 here is CASSAPSVATAQYF.

This chain joins TRBV19 and TRBJ2-4; the D call of TRBD1 rests on TCRdb alone, since no DNA is present to check it. Germline V lookup: CDR1 LNHDA, CDR2 SQIVND (reference sequence). The CDR3 is made up of 14 amino acids. The CDR3 is CASSIPGWQNIQYF.

The chain is built from TRBV7-9 and TRBJ2-1. This CDR3 has 15 amino acids. CDR1 is SEHNR and CDR2 is FQNEAQ in the germline V gene (reference sequence). CDR3 residues: CASSPRTGFYNEQFF.

This sequence joins TRBV27 and TRBJ2-7; the D call of TRBD2 rests on TCRdb alone, since no DNA is present to check it. This CDR3 is 15 amino acids long. Germline V gene data show CDR1 as MNHEY and CDR2 as SMNVEV (reference sequence). The CDR3 reads CASSPSGLFSYEQYF.